The next 29 T cell receptor beta chains were all read from a single sample in a study of blood T cell repertoires in COVID-19. The protocol was immunoSEQ multiplex PCR, while the TCRdb copy is restricted to in-frame clones and leaves out a portion. The table lists some 320,000 clones, approximately 88% of them singletons, with approximately 7.2% in the top ten. Source material: peripheral blood. Every receptor here comes from a woman aged 25 to 45 who had recovered from COVID-19.

This chain links TRBV6-5 with TRBJ1-1, with a possible D match to TRBD1 (6 bases). Trimming took off 7 bases at V and 3 bases at J, with 15 bases between the two ends. Germline CDR1 is MNHEY and CDR2 is SVGAGI. The CDR3 loop spans 14 amino acids. The CDR3 region is CASNAEDRYTEAFF. In DNA form, the CDR3 reads TGTGCCAGCAATGCGGAGGACAGATACACTGAAGCTTTCTTT.

The rearrangement links TRBV19 to TRBJ1-1; D gene uncertain. CDR1 and CDR2 (germline): LNHDA, SQIVND (reference sequence). This CDR3 contains 14 residues. V was shortened by 7 bases and J by 1 base, with 13 bases between the two germline ends. The CDR3 loop is CASTTQQRNTEAFF. The DNA of the CDR3 is TGTGCCAGTACTACACAGCAAAGGAACACTGAAGCTTTCTTT. The variable domain in full, with the rest retrieved from reference TRBV19 and TRBJ1-1, is DGGITQSPKYLFRKEGQNVTLSCEQNLNHDAMYWYRQDPGQGLRLIYYSQIVNDFQKGDIAEGYSVSREKKESFPLTVTSAQKNPTAFYLCASTTQQRNTEAFFGQGTRLTVV.

This clone has only a few counts. The chain combines TRBV7-2 with TRBJ1-2, with D perhaps TRBD1 (5 bases). V gave up 8 bases and J gave up 8 bases, with 21 bases separating them. The CDR3 extends over 14 amino acids. In germline, CDR1 is SGHTA, CDR2 FQGNSA. In DNA, the CDR3 is TGTGCCAGCCACAAACTCGAGGGACTGGAGGGCTACACCTTC. This gives the protein CASHKLEGLEGYTF.

The chain employs TRBV9 and TRBJ2-2; D possibly corresponds to TRBD1 (6 bases). V was cut by 4 bases and J by 6 bases, with 13 bases left in between. This CDR3 has 14 residues. The germline V gene has CDR1 SGDLS and CDR2 YYNGEE. CDR3 sequence reads: CASSIRNRAGELFF. Written as DNA, the CDR3 is TGTGCCAGCAGCATAAGAAACAGGGCCGGGGAGCTGTTTTTT.

The chain recombines TRBV2 with TRBJ2-3; TRBD2 matches 7 bases. CDR1 and CDR2 from the germline V gene are SNHLY and FYNNEI. The CDR3 totals 14 residues. J was trimmed by 2 bases and V by 5 bases; bases with no gene match: 4. Here the CDR3 reads CASSTRGVTDTQYF. CDR3 DNA sequence: TGTGCCAGCAGTACCCGGGGGGTCACAGATACGCAGTATTTT.

The V call is TRBV6-6, the J call TRBJ2-3; 7 nucleotides line up with TRBD2. This CDR3 comprises 14 residues. The germline CDR1 and CDR2 sequences are MNHNY and SVGAGI (reference sequence). The ends lost 2 bases at V and 1 base at J; junction bases unmatched: 0. CDR3 DNA: TGTGCCAGCAGTTACCGGGGGGGCACAGATACGCAGTATTTT. This sequence encodes CASSYRGGTDTQYF.

V usage is TRBV19 and J usage is TRBJ1-5, with 11 bases aligning to TRBD1. J lost 9 bases, V lost 5 bases, and 12 bases had no gene match. Germline loops: CDR1 LNHDA, CDR2 SQIVND (reference sequence). There are 16 residues in the CDR3. The DNA of the CDR3 is TGTGCCAGTAGTCCATCCCGGGACAGGGGGTCTAGGCCCCAGCATTTT. This sequence encodes CASSPSRDRGSRPQHF.

This chain uses TRBV28 with TRBJ2-5; possibly TRBD1 for D (5 bases). Germline V gene data show CDR1 as MDHEN and CDR2 as SYDVKM. V was clipped by 3 bases and J by 4 bases, with 12 bases between them. The CDR3 spans 14 residues. CDR3 DNA: TGTGCCAGCAGTTTGTCAGGGCAGAGAGAGACCCAGTACTTC. It encodes CASSLSGQRETQYF.

This chain joins TRBV7-9 and TRBJ1-1, with TRBD1 matching over 10 bases. The V segment lost 5 bases and the J segment 6 bases; nucleotides outside the gene matches: 6. There are 14 residues in the CDR3. Germline V lookup: CDR1 SEHNR, CDR2 FQNEAQ (reference sequence). The CDR3 DNA is TGTGCCAGCAGCCCGCGGACAGGGGGTTCTGAAGCTTTCTTT. It yields the protein CASSPRTGGSEAFF.

This rearrangement joins TRBV27 to TRBJ1-4; TRBD1 agrees at 7 bases. The CDR3 runs to 14 residues. Germline loops: CDR1 MNHEY, CDR2 SMNVEV (reference sequence). The trim removed 7 bases at V and 3 bases at J, leaving 5 bases unmatched. CDR3 DNA sequence: TGTGCCAGCACCCGGACAGGAGCTAATGAAAAACTGTTTTTT. Encoded protein: CASTRTGANEKLFF.

The chain carries TRBV10-3 and TRBJ1-2; the D gene is possibly TRBD1 (6 bases). Germline-derived CDR1 and CDR2 are ENHRY and SYGVKD. The CDR3 extends over 15 amino acids. Trimming took 0 bases from V and 2 from J, leaving 10 bases between them. The CDR3 reads CAISESRGSNYGYTF. In DNA, the CDR3 is TGTGCCATCAGTGAGTCCAGGGGATCGAACTATGGCTACACCTTC.

The chain carries TRBV7-2 and TRBJ1-2, with TRBD1 identical over 8 bases. CDR1 is SGHTA, CDR2 FQGNSA, per germline. Trimming removed 2 bases from V and 4 bases from J; junction bases left unmatched: 3. The CDR3 runs to 14 residues. CDR3 protein: CASSLQGAGYGYTF. CDR3 nucleotide sequence: TGTGCCAGCAGCTTACAGGGGGCTGGCTATGGCTACACCTTC.

V is TRBV19 and J is TRBJ1-5; D not certain. V lost 2 bases and J 8 bases, leaving 13 bases between the germline ends. Germline CDR1 reads LNHDA; CDR2 reads SQIVND (reference sequence). This CDR3 has 14 residues. The CDR3 coding sequence is TGTGCCAGTAGTATACGTCACCGCGAAGAGCCCCAGCATTTT. Translated, it gives CASSIRHREEPQHF.

The chain recombines TRBV14 with TRBJ2-3; D possibly corresponds to TRBD1 (5 bases). This CDR3 has 14 residues. Germline V gives CDR1 SGHDN, CDR2 FVKESK. Trimming removed 0 bases from V and 8 bases from J, with 12 bases in between. The CDR3 here is CASSQEISRATQYF. In DNA form, the CDR3 reads TGTGCCAGCAGCCAAGAAATTAGCAGGGCTACGCAGTATTTT.

The V and J genes are TRBV4-3 and TRBJ2-7; 10 bases fit TRBD2. CDR3 length: 16 residues. Losses at the gene ends were 2 bases for V and 2 bases for J; bases not matched to a gene: 6. Germline loops: CDR1 LGHNA, CDR2 YSLEER. Here the CDR3 DNA reads TGCGCCAGCAGCCAACTTAGCGGGGGGATCGCCTACGAGCAGTACTTC. It translates to CASSQLSGGIAYEQYF.

The chain uses TRBV10-3 and TRBJ1-6; the match to TRBD1 covers 7 bases. The germline CDR1 and CDR2 sequences are ENHRY and SYGVKD. V trimming: 0 bases; J trimming: 5 bases; junction bases outside the gene matches: 1. The CDR3 loop spans 15 amino acids. CDR3 coding DNA: TGTGCCATCAGTGAGTCTGGGACAGATAATTCACCCCTCCACTTT. It yields the protein CAISESGTDNSPLHF.

The rearrangement uses TRBV14 and TRBJ2-1; D perhaps matches TRBD2 (6 bases). The CDR3 has 16 residues. In germline, CDR1 is SGHDN, CDR2 FVKESK. Trimming took off 0 bases at V and 8 bases at J, with 17 bases between the two ends. The CDR3 bases are TGTGCCAGCAGCCAAGATCTAGCGTCTAGCGTCTATGAGCAGTTCTTC. This sequence encodes CASSQDLASSVYEQFF.

This chain joins TRBV28 and TRBJ2-1, with TRBD1 matching 8 bases. Unmatched junction bases numbered 15, after V lost 8 bases and J lost 6 bases. Germline V gene data show CDR1 as MDHEN and CDR2 as SYDVKM. The CDR3 sequence is 16 residues long. CDR3 bases: TGTGCCAGCGCAGAAATAGGACAGGGCCCCCTCAATGAGCAGTTCTTC. It specifies CASAEIGQGPLNEQFF.

J is TRBJ1-2 and V is TRBV5-4; 8 bases match TRBD1. Germline V CDR1 and CDR2: SGHNT, YYREEE (reference sequence). After removal of 3 bases from V and 10 bases from J, the junction contained 5 bases not matched to a gene. This CDR3 has 12 residues. This chain's CDR3 is CASSSRQGNYTF. DNA for the CDR3: TGTGCCAGCAGCTCAAGACAGGGGAACTACACCTTC.

This clone was seen once. The genes are TRBV6-2 or TRBV6-3 and TRBJ1-2, with D maybe TRBD1 (5 bases). The ends were cut back, 5 bases at V and 7 bases at J, with 8 bases in the middle. This CDR3 comprises 11 residues. From germline, CDR1 is MNHEY and CDR2 SVGEGT. The CDR3 coding sequence is TGTGCCAGCAGTCGACAGACTGGCTACACCTTC. Amino acid sequence: CASSRQTGYTF.

This clone was detected once. The chain couples TRBV5-1 to TRBJ2-5; 9 bases are a match to TRBD1. The V and J ends lost 3 bases and 5 bases, in that order; junction bases with no gene match: 5. The germline gives CDR1 SGHRS, CDR2 YFSETQ. CDR3 size: 14 residues. CDR3 bases: TGCGCCAGCAGCTCGTACAGGGGGCTCGAGACCCAGTACTTC. Its translation is CASSSYRGLETQYF.

The CDR3: CASSLRRVTEAFF. As DNA, the CDR3 is TGTGCCAGCAGCTTACGGAGGGTCACTGAAGCTTTCTTT. The genes are TRBV13 and TRBJ1-1; D is uncertain. The ends were cut back, 2 bases at V and 4 bases at J, with 8 bases in the middle. In germline, CDR1 is PRHDT, CDR2 FYEKMQ (reference sequence). The CDR3 covers 13 residues.

The J gene is TRBJ2-5, the V gene TRBV3-1 (or the pseudogene TRBV3-2); D might be TRBD1 (5 bases). Germline V gene sequence: CDR1 LGHDT, CDR2 YNNKEL (reference sequence). V dropped 4 bases and J dropped 4 bases, with 10 bases sitting between them. The CDR3 has 13 residues. The CDR3 protein is CASSPRAAETQYF. The CDR3 nucleotides read TGTGCCAGCAGCCCCAGGGCGGCAGAGACCCAGTACTTC.

The CDR3 DNA is TGTGCCACCAGCTCCCCTGACAGTCGGGGGGAGACCCAGTACTTC. It translates to CATSSPDSRGETQYF. V is TRBV15 and J is TRBJ2-5; possible D gene TRBD2, 6 bases. The germline V gene has CDR1 LNHNV and CDR2 YYDKDF (reference sequence). Trimming cost V 5 bases and J 5 bases, with 18 bases left between them. The CDR3 is made up of 15 amino acids.

The chain recombines TRBV5-1 with TRBJ2-1; weak D call: TRBD2 (6 bases). V lost 3 bases and J lost 5, with 21 bases in between. CDR1 SGHRS and CDR2 YFSETQ come from the germline V gene. The CDR3 has 17 amino acids. The CDR3 here is CASSSPFGGSKDNEQFF. DNA of the CDR3: TGCGCCAGCAGCTCCCCATTTGGAGGGTCGAAGGACAATGAGCAGTTCTTC.

V gene TRBV6-5 combines with J gene TRBJ2-7; maybe TRBD2 (5 bases). Trimming took 3 bases from V and 5 from J, leaving 8 bases between them. The CDR3 length is 12 residues. From germline, CDR1 is MNHEY and CDR2 SVGAGI. The DNA for the CDR3 is TGTGCCAGCAGTTATGACGGGGACGAGCAGTACTTC. Translating it yields CASSYDGDEQYF.

This chain connects TRBV27 to TRBJ2-7; D is perhaps TRBD2 (5 bases). The germline CDR1 and CDR2 sequences are MNHEY and SMNVEV (reference sequence). Trimming took off 5 bases at V and 5 bases at J, with 16 bases between the two ends. CDR3 length: 14 residues. CDR3 DNA: TGTGCCAGCAGTCCCCTGGTGAGGGCTAACGAGCAGTACTTC. This translates into CASSPLVRANEQYF.

The chain links TRBV24-1 to TRBJ2-5, with D tentatively TRBD1 (6 bases). The germline V gene has CDR1 KGHDR and CDR2 SFDVKD. This CDR3 spans 16 amino acids. With 0 bases removed from V and 3 bases from J, the gap between germline ends came to 13 bases. CDR3 region: CATSDLTGQTKETQYF. For the CDR3, the DNA is TGTGCCACCAGTGATTTGACCGGACAGACCAAAGAGACCCAGTACTTC.

The chain is built from TRBV7-2 and TRBJ2-5; 7 nucleotides line up with TRBD2. The CDR3 is 14 amino acids. In germline, CDR1 is SGHTA, CDR2 FQGNSA. The J segment lost 4 bases and the V segment lost 6 bases, leaving 8 bases of the junction unmatched. The CDR3 DNA reads TGTGCCAGCAGTCTCACACGACTAGCAGAGACCCAGTACTTC. Protein product: CASSLTRLAETQYF.